The 27 T cell receptor beta chains listed next were all sequenced from one sample in a study of T cell repertoires in cytomegalovirus infection. The antigens of these receptors remain unknown. TCRdb independently ran MiXCR on the reads; one entry per CDR3 protein. Among about 770,000 distinct CDR3 sequences listed, 25% to 35% were seen once. The specimen comprised cultured CD8+ T cells from PBMCs, sampled from culture after CMV antigen stimulation. The receptor set was obtained from a human donor in good health (CMV status not recorded). Some clones in this sample may be carry-over from other donors' samples.

The genes are TRBV12-3 or TRBV12-4 and TRBJ2-1; D is ambiguous. With 5 bases removed from V and 5 bases from J, the gap between germline ends came to 7 bases. This CDR3 spans 12 amino acids. In DNA, the CDR3 is TGTGCCAGCAGTCCCCTAGACAATGAGCAGTTCTTC. Residues: CASSPLDNEQFF.

Here the CDR3 DNA reads TGTGCCAGCAGTGAAAAGGCAGGCCCCCATCAGCCCCAGCATTTT. Residues: CASSEKAGPHQPQHF. This chain joins TRBV6-5 and TRBJ1-5; D is undetermined. V was shortened by 5 bases and J by 5 bases, with 16 bases between the two germline ends. The germline V gene has CDR1 MNHEY and CDR2 SVGAGI. The CDR3 runs to 15 residues.

There are many counts of this clonotype. The chain combines TRBV7-2 with TRBJ2-5, with TRBD2 identical over 10 bases. V trimming: 2 bases; J trimming: 5 bases; junction bases outside the gene matches: 8. The CDR3 extends over 16 amino acids. Per germline, CDR1 SGHTA and CDR2 FQGNSA. CDR3 in DNA: TGTGCCAGCAGCTTACCCGAGCGGGGGGGCCGGGAGACCCAGTACTTC. It translates to CASSLPERGGRETQYF.

This clonotype was found a few times. This chain connects TRBV19 to TRBJ1-1, with D possibly TRBD1 on 6 matching bases. Germline V gene data show CDR1 as LNHDA and CDR2 as SQIVND (reference sequence). V shed 2 bases and J shed 4 bases, with 11 bases lying between them. There are 14 residues in the CDR3. CDR3 sequence reads: CASSITPGVTEAFF. For the CDR3, the DNA is TGTGCCAGTAGTATAACCCCAGGGGTCACTGAAGCTTTCTTT.

This chain joins TRBV5-1 and TRBJ2-1, with TRBD2 matching 8 bases. The germline CDR1 and CDR2 sequences are SGHRS and YFSETQ. The ends lost 0 bases at V and 8 bases at J; junction bases unmatched: 7. There are 15 residues in the CDR3. The CDR3 here is CASSLEPGGSYEQFF. The CDR3 DNA reads as TGCGCCAGCAGCTTGGAGCCGGGGGGGTCATATGAGCAGTTCTTC.

The V gene is TRBV4-1, the J gene TRBJ1-1, with TRBD1 matching over 9 bases. CDR1 MGHRA and CDR2 YSYEKL come from the germline V gene. The CDR3 length is 15 residues. The V segment lost 7 bases and the J segment 4 bases; nucleotides outside the gene matches: 10. CDR3 in DNA: TGCGCCAGCAACACGGGACAGGGCCTTGGCACTGAAGCTTTCTTT. This sequence encodes CASNTGQGLGTEAFF.

The CDR3 loop is CASTAGTGGSPLHF. As DNA, the CDR3 is TGTGCCAGCACCGCCGGGACAGGGGGTTCACCCCTCCACTTT. V is TRBV27 and J is TRBJ1-6, with 11 bases matching TRBD1. The ends lost 7 bases at V and 9 bases at J; junction bases unmatched: 5. Germline V gene data show CDR1 as MNHEY and CDR2 as SMNVEV (reference sequence). CDR3 length: 14 residues.

In this sample, this clonotype turned up a few times. The chain joins TRBV7-6 to TRBJ1-1, with 7 bases aligning to TRBD1. The CDR3 length is 14 residues. After removal of 10 bases from V and 3 bases from J, the junction contained 11 bases not matched to a gene. Per germline, CDR1 SGHVS and CDR2 FNYEAQ. CDR3 sequence reads: CATQLSTGHTEAFF. The CDR3 nucleotides read TGTGCCACCCAGTTGTCGACAGGGCACACTGAAGCTTTCTTT.

J is TRBJ1-4 and V is TRBV6-6, with no clear D. CDR1 MNHNY and CDR2 SVGAGI come from the germline V gene (reference sequence). This CDR3 has 14 amino acids. V lost 5 bases and J lost 8, with 15 bases in between. The CDR3 DNA follows: TGTGCCAGCAGTGCCGTTCCATTCGGGGAAAAACTGTTTTTT. It translates to CASSAVPFGEKLFF.

This clonotype came up a few times. The J gene is TRBJ1-5, the V gene TRBV12-3 or TRBV12-4; D gene uncertain. Trimming removed 6 bases from V and 6 bases from J, with 18 bases in between. This CDR3 spans 15 amino acids. CDR3 in DNA: TGTGCCAGCAGCGATCCCAGAAGCACTGGTCAGCCCCAGCATTTT. It translates to CASSDPRSTGQPQHF.

The CDR3 region is CASSQDPRHTDTQYF. CDR3 sequence (DNA): TGCGCCAGCAGCCAAGACCCCAGGCACACAGATACGCAGTATTTT. This chain links TRBV4-1 with TRBJ2-3; no definite D call. The CDR3 sequence is 15 residues long. Trimming shortened V by 0 bases and J by 2 bases, and 9 bases separated the two germline ends. The germline V gene has CDR1 MGHRA and CDR2 YSYEKL.

The CDR3 protein is CASSFATKGSPLHF. DNA of the CDR3: TGTGCCAGCAGCTTTGCGACTAAGGGTTCACCCCTCCACTTT. The chain couples TRBV7-2 to TRBJ1-6; D not resolved. Germline CDR1 is SGHTA and CDR2 is FQGNSA. The CDR3 is made up of 14 amino acids. V lost 3 bases, J lost 9 bases, and 12 bases lay in between.

This clonotype was detected a few times. The chain combines TRBV6-2 or TRBV6-3 with TRBJ1-1; 10 nucleotides match TRBD1. Germline V lookup: CDR1 MNHEY, CDR2 SVGEGT. This CDR3 contains 14 residues. V dropped 6 bases and J dropped 5; count of bases not matched to a gene: 6. CDR3: CASRLDRGRTEAFF. CDR3 DNA sequence: TGTGCCAGCAGACTCGACAGGGGGCGGACTGAAGCTTTCTTT.

The chain combines TRBV5-6 with TRBJ2-3; perhaps TRBD2 as D (5 bases). Between the trimmed V and J ends, which lost 1 base and 0 bases, there was a span of 15 bases. The CDR3 is 17 amino acids. The germline CDR1 and CDR2 sequences are SGHDT and YYEEEE. This CDR3 reads CASSLRGSPTSTDTQYF. The DNA for the CDR3 is TGTGCCAGCAGCTTGCGCGGGTCCCCGACTAGCACAGATACGCAGTATTTT.

The chain couples TRBV12-5 to TRBJ2-7; no definite D call. Germline CDR1 and CDR2: LGHNT and FRNRAP. The CDR3 covers 12 residues. Between the trimmed V and J ends, which lost 5 bases and 7 bases, there was a span of 12 bases. CDR3 coding DNA: TGTGCTAGTGGTCCCGTGGTACAGGAGCAGTACTTC. It translates to CASGPVVQEQYF.

The V and J genes are TRBV19 and TRBJ1-1; a possible D gene is TRBD1 (5 bases). Trimming shortened V by 8 bases and J by 1 base, and 17 bases separated the two germline ends. This CDR3 is built from 15 residues. The germline V gene encodes CDR1 LNHDA and CDR2 SQIVND (reference sequence). CDR3 amino acids: CASGWGGSPNTEAFF. The CDR3 DNA follows: TGTGCCAGTGGTTGGGGGGGGTCCCCGAACACTGAAGCTTTCTTT.

This clonotype was seen at least ten times. J is TRBJ1-2 and V is TRBV6-2 or TRBV6-3; D may be TRBD1 (6 bases). Per germline, CDR1 MNHEY and CDR2 SVGEGT. The CDR3 extends over 15 amino acids. Trimming shortened V by 2 bases and J by 2 bases, and 12 bases separated the two germline ends. The CDR3 DNA is TGTGCCAGCAGTTACGTCGGAGGGGGGAACTATGGCTACACCTTC. Translation: CASSYVGGGNYGYTF.

This clonotype was seen a few times. The chain employs TRBV27 and TRBJ2-7; TRBD1 matches 9 bases. The CDR3 consists of 15 residues. CDR1 is MNHEY and CDR2 is SMNVEV in the germline V gene (reference sequence). With 3 bases clipped from V and 2 bases from J, the junction kept 5 bases outside the gene matches. The DNA for the CDR3 is TGTGCCAGCAGTTTTACGGGACAGGGTGCCTACGAGCAGTACTTC. Its protein product is CASSFTGQGAYEQYF.

This clonotype was recorded a few times. The rearrangement uses TRBV7-2 and TRBJ2-4; 8 nucleotides align to TRBD2. CDR1 and CDR2 (germline): SGHTA, FQGNSA. The CDR3 has 14 amino acids. Trimming removed 4 bases from V and 7 bases from J; junction bases left unmatched: 6. The CDR3 loop reads CASSYGGGRNIQYF. CDR3 nucleotides: TGTGCCAGCAGCTACGGGGGGGGGCGGAACATTCAGTACTTC.

This clonotype showed up just a few times. The J gene is TRBJ2-1, the V gene TRBV5-6; D is perhaps TRBD2 (6 bases). This CDR3 has 14 residues. With 0 bases removed from V and 8 bases from J, the gap between germline ends came to 12 bases. The germline gives CDR1 SGHDT, CDR2 YYEEEE. The CDR3 loop is CASSLGGIPHEQFF. CDR3 sequence (DNA): TGTGCCAGCAGCTTGGGCGGGATCCCGCATGAGCAGTTCTTC. Filled out from reference TRBV5-6 and TRBJ2-1, the complete variable domain reads DAGVTQSPTHLIKTRGQQVTLRCSPKSGHDTVSWYQQALGQGPQFIFQYYEEEERQRGNFPDRFSGHQFPNYSSELNVNALLLGDSALYLCASSLGGIPHEQFFGPGTRLTVL.

Ten or more counts support this clonotype. The DNA for the CDR3 is TGTGCCAGCACCTCGGACAGGGCACCCTATGGCTACACCTTC. This sequence encodes CASTSDRAPYGYTF. The V gene is TRBV12-3 or TRBV12-4, the J gene TRBJ1-2, with TRBD1 matching over 8 bases. The CDR3 sequence is 14 residues long. Losses at the gene ends were 7 bases for V and 4 bases for J; bases not matched to a gene: 8.

This clonotype was counted only a few times. The genes are TRBV11-1 and TRBJ1-2; D gene uncertain. The germline gives CDR1 SGHAT, CDR2 FQDESV (reference sequence). With 8 bases removed from V and 0 bases from J, the gap between germline ends came to 16 bases. The CDR3 extends over 15 amino acids. Written as DNA, the CDR3 is TGTGCCAGCTCCCAGCGTGGGGTATCTAACTATGGCTACACCTTC. Its translation: CASSQRGVSNYGYTF.

In its sample, this clonotype was seen a few times. The chain links TRBV28 to TRBJ1-5; D perhaps matches TRBD1 (5 bases). V shed 6 bases and J shed 7 bases, with 16 bases lying between them. This CDR3 has 14 residues. In germline, CDR1 is MDHEN, CDR2 SYDVKM. The CDR3 DNA sequence: TGTGCCAGCAGGCCGACAGCGCCTGAACAGCCCCAGCATTTT. Translated: CASRPTAPEQPQHF.

The chain uses TRBV28 and TRBJ2-5; D assignment may be TRBD1 or TRBD2 (5 bases each). From germline, CDR1 is MDHEN and CDR2 SYDVKM. The CDR3 totals 14 residues. V lost 5 bases, J lost 5 bases, and 15 bases lay in between. CDR3 bases: TGTGCCAGCAGTGCTCTTGGGACCGGGGAGACCCAGTACTTC. Protein sequence: CASSALGTGETQYF.

V and J are TRBV15 and TRBJ2-1; D is unresolved. Looked up from germline, CDR1 is LNHNV and CDR2 is YYDKDF (reference sequence). CDR3 size: 12 residues. V lost 0 bases, J lost 7 bases, and 4 bases lay in between. The CDR3 nucleotides are TGTGCCACCAGCAGAGATGAAAATGAGCAGTTCTTC. This codes for CATSRDENEQFF.

V gene TRBV12-3 or TRBV12-4 combines with J gene TRBJ2-3; a weak D match, TRBD2 (6 bases). This CDR3 has 16 amino acids. The V end was cut by 2 bases, the J end by 4 bases, with 16 bases between. DNA for the CDR3: TGTGCCAGCAGTTTATGGGGGACTCCCCAACCAGATACGCAGTATTTT. Translation gives CASSLWGTPQPDTQYF.

This clonotype has a handful of counts. A read error may account for a junction end that differs from germline. This chain joins TRBV5-3 and TRBJ2-1; 10 bases align to TRBD2. TRBV5-3 is annotated as an ORF whose role is uncertain. The CDR3 spans 15 residues. CDR3 sequence reads: CASSLGLAGANEQFF. The CDR3 DNA reads TGTGCCAGCAGCTTAGGCCTAGCGGGAGCCAATGAGCAGTTCTTC.